The entry below describes one TCR beta chain. PCR used 60 Vbeta primers and 13 Jbeta primers. In the original analysis: An analysis that came later counted around 80 million unique TCR beta chains, approximately 12 million shared. TCRdb's copy holds only in-frame clones and misses some; the assay was immunoSEQ multiplex PCR. V and J calls and clone size come straight from that table; D and trimming were deduced from the DNA. Among about 250,000 clones listed, 80% were seen once. The entry originates in a study of cytomegalovirus exposure and HLA in healthy donors. V was shortened by 5 bases and J by 3 bases, with 13 bases between the two germline ends. CDR3 size: 13 residues. Per germline, CDR1 GTSNPN and CDR2 SVGIG (reference sequence). The donors (healthy individuals) were bone marrow donors.

The receptor was derived from a girl aged 2-10 years in good health and CMV-seronegative. The chain uses TRBV30 and TRBJ1-2, with D perhaps TRBD1 (6 bases). Source material: PBMCs. The CDR3 coding sequence is TGTGCCTGGGGGGGACATTTGGACTATGGCTACACCTTC. It encodes CAWGGHLDYGYTF.